This T cell receptor beta chain came from a study of T cell responses to AZD1222 COVID-19 vaccine. For this clone: Its antigen is unknown.

TCRdb's copy holds only in-frame clones and misses some; the assay was immunoSEQ multiplex PCR. The sample consists of 90,000 to 130,000 clones, 70% to 90% of them appearing once. Germline lookup yields CDR1 SGHNT and CDR2 YYREEE (reference sequence). CDR3 length equals 15 residues. V was pared by 4 bases and J by 0 bases, with 5 bases of the junction left unmatched. Regarding the study as a whole: White British donors predominated, females outnumbered males, and clonal diversity was possibly underestimated.

The J gene is TRBJ1-2, the V gene TRBV5-4, with 8 bases lining up with TRBD1. The specimen was peripheral blood, collected on day 0 of AZD1222 vaccination. The receptor was derived from an adult in good health. This CDR3 is CASSTGTGANYGYTF. CDR3 sequence (DNA): TGTGCCAGCAGCACCGGGACAGGCGCTAACTATGGCTACACCTTC. The complete variable domain, with remaining parts taken from reference TRBV5-4 and TRBJ1-2, reads ETGVTQSPTHLIKTRGQQVTLRCSSQSGHNTVSWYQQALGQGPQFIFQYYREEENGRGNFPPRFSGLQFPNYSSELNVNALELDDSALYLCASSTGTGANYGYTFGSGTRLTVV.